Sequencing of this T cell receptor beta chain was carried out in a study of control samples from healthy donors and cancer patients (TCRdb year 2020). As regards this clone: Its antigen target is currently unknown. Base-call qualities are not available, and no considerably larger clone is one nucleotide away.

Sequences MGHRA (CDR1) and YSYEKL (CDR2) are obtained from the germline V gene. Ends trimmed: V by 2 bases, J by 4 bases; bases unmatched to a gene: 4. CDR3 length: 15 amino acids, cysteine to phenylalanine. Of all the DNA, just the CDR3 is kept, 45 bases in frame from base 1. Library generation was performed with the immunoSEQ multiplex PCR assay. Imported from immuneACCESS, the table was reduced by TCRdb to in-frame sequences with V and J called. These copies leave out some clones; in studies compared against another copy, an unresolved V gene accounts for under half, and the cause of the remainder is not known. This sample comprises approximately 82,000 clones, approximately 93% of them detected only once. The ten biggest clones cover 1.3% of the sample.

The rearranged segments are TRBV4-1 and TRBJ2-7, and 11 bases in between align with TRBD2. The sample consisted of PBMCs. The origin of this receptor is a woman in her 40s with lung cancer. The DNA sequence is given as TGCGCCAGCAGCCAACCGACTAGCGGGGCTTACGAGCAGTACTTC. The translation is CASSQPTSGAYEQYF.